This paragraph reports one TCR beta chain. As yet, its antigen is unknown. Germline lookup yields CDR1 LNHDA and CDR2 SQIVND (reference sequence). The J segment lost 3 bases and the V segment lost 4 bases, leaving 3 bases of the junction unmatched. This CDR3 contains 15 residues. One entry per CDR3 protein, called by TCRdb with MiXCR from the reads. The table includes around 500,000 distinct CDR3 sequences, about 42% detected once. The data originate from a study of T cell repertoires in cytomegalovirus infection. The receptor's source is a human donor in good health (CMV status not recorded). Some clones in this sample may be carry-over from other donors' samples. The chain recombines TRBV19 with TRBJ2-2; 9 nucleotides match TRBD2. Specimen: cultured PBMCs, collected from culture after CMV antigen stimulation. The CDR3 DNA reads TGTGCCAGTAGTACGGGACTAGCACACACCGGGGAGCTGTTTTTT. It specifies CASSTGLAHTGELFF.